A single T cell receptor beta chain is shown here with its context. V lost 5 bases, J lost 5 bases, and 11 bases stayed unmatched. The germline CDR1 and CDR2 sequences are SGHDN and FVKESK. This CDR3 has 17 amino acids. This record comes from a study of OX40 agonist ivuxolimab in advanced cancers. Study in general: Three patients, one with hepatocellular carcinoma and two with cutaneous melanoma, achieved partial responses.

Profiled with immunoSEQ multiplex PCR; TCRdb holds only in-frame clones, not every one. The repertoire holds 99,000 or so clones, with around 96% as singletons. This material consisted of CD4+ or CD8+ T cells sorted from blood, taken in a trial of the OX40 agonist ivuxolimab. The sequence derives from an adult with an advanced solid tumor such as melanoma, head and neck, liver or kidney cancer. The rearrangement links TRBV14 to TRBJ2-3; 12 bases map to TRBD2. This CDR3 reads CASSEAPSGGAIDTQYF. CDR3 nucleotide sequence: TGTGCCAGCAGCGAGGCGCCTAGCGGGGGGGCCATAGATACGCAGTATTTT.